These 23 T cell receptor beta chains share one sample of origin, sequenced in a study of blood T cell repertoires in COVID-19. Produced via immunoSEQ multiplex PCR; TCRdb's table is partial and in-frame only. The sample has roughly 150,000 clones, roughly 87% seen once; the top ten hold 4%. Sequences were obtained from PBMCs or T cells enriched from blood (not recorded which). These TCRs come from a woman aged 40 to 50 who had been exposed to COVID-19.

This clone was recorded once. The rearrangement uses TRBV10-1 and TRBJ2-1; the D gene is possibly TRBD2 (5 bases). Trimming cost V 4 bases and J 5 bases, with 9 bases left between them. Germline values: CDR1 WNHNN, CDR2 SYGVQD (reference sequence). This CDR3 is built from 13 residues. As DNA, the CDR3 is TGCGCCAGCAGTGCGGGGATCGACAATGAGCAGTTCTTC. Its translation is CASSAGIDNEQFF.

The rearrangement joins TRBV11-2 to TRBJ1-3; the match to TRBD1 covers 7 bases. Per germline, CDR1 SGHAT and CDR2 FQNNGV. This CDR3 spans 16 amino acids. The V gene end was trimmed by 7 bases and the J gene end by 1 base; junction bases not matched to a gene: 10. The CDR3 region has the DNA TGTGCCAGCACCCCCAACAGGGGCACATCTGGAAACACCATATATTTT. This sequence encodes CASTPNRGTSGNTIYF.

This clone was observed once. The chain has TRBV9 and TRBJ2-3; 7 positions match TRBD1. The germline gives CDR1 SGDLS, CDR2 YYNGEE. The CDR3 totals 16 residues. With 6 bases clipped from V and 2 bases from J, the junction kept 12 bases outside the gene matches. This CDR3 reads CASTPGHRGSTDTQYF. As DNA, the CDR3 is TGTGCCAGCACCCCCGGGCACAGGGGATCCACAGATACGCAGTATTTT. The full variable domain, completed using reference TRBV9 and TRBJ2-3, is DSGVTQTPKHLITATGQRVTLRCSPRSGDLSVYWYQQSLDQGLQFLIQYYNGEERAKGNILERFSAQQFPDLHSELNLSSLELGDSALYFCASTPGHRGSTDTQYFGPGTRLTVL.

The rearrangement links TRBV11-3 to TRBJ2-2; possibly TRBD1 for D (5 bases). The V gene's germline CDR1 is SGHNT and CDR2 YENEEA. The V and J ends lost 1 base and 2 bases respectively, with 14 bases between them. The CDR3 length is 17 residues. CDR3 residues: CASSLAILGHNTGELFF. CDR3 coding DNA: TGTGCCAGCAGCTTAGCCATTTTGGGGCATAACACCGGGGAGCTGTTTTTT. Drawing the rest from reference TRBV11-3 and TRBJ2-2, the complete variable domain is EAGVVQSPRYKIIEKKQPVAFWCNPISGHNTLYWYLQNLGQGPELLIRYENEEAVDDSQLPKDRFSAERLKGVDSTLKIQPAELGDSAVYLCASSLAILGHNTGELFFGEGSRLTVL.

The V and J genes are TRBV18 and TRBJ1-1; tentative D call: TRBD1 (5 bases). From germline, CDR1 is KGHSH and CDR2 LQKENI. V gave up 0 bases and J gave up 0 bases, with 8 bases separating them. This CDR3 spans 15 amino acids. CDR3 sequence: CASSPPGGVNTEAFF. Written as DNA, the CDR3 is TGTGCCAGCTCACCACCCGGGGGAGTGAACACTGAAGCTTTCTTT.

The chain links TRBV12-3 or TRBV12-4 to TRBJ1-2, with D uncertain. This CDR3 region has 13 residues. V lost 5 bases and J lost 0, with 7 bases in between. The CDR3 region has the DNA TGTGCCAGCAGTGCGGGTACTAACTATGGCTACACCTTC. Its protein product is CASSAGTNYGYTF.

The rearrangement uses TRBV29-1 and TRBJ1-1; TRBD1 matches at 8 bases. In germline, CDR1 is SQVTM, CDR2 ANQGSEA. V dropped 7 bases and J dropped 2; count of bases not matched to a gene: 9. This CDR3 region has 14 residues. CDR3 in DNA: TGCAGCGCACTGGACAGGGCGAAAAACACTGAAGCTTTCTTT. Its protein is CSALDRAKNTEAFF. The complete variable domain, with remaining parts taken from reference TRBV29-1 and TRBJ1-1, reads SAVISQKPSRDICQRGTSLTIQCQVDSQVTMMFWYRQQPGQSLTLIATANQGSEATYESGFVIDKFPISRPNLTFSTLTVSNMSPEDSSIYLCSALDRAKNTEAFFGQGTRLTVV.

The chain links TRBV29-1 to TRBJ1-4; 10 bases match TRBD1. V dropped 5 bases and J dropped 7; count of bases not matched to a gene: 7. The CDR3 extends over 14 amino acids. Germline lookup yields CDR1 SQVTM and CDR2 ANQGSEA. The CDR3 is CSVKGTGVFEKLFF. For the CDR3, the DNA is TGCAGCGTTAAGGGGACAGGGGTCTTTGAAAAACTGTTTTTT.

A single count supports this clone. The chain is built from TRBV5-5 and TRBJ1-1; D call uncertain. Trimming removed 2 bases from V and 3 bases from J, with 8 bases in between. Germline V gene sequence: CDR1 SGHKS, CDR2 YYEKEE (reference sequence). The length of the CDR3 is 13 residues. The CDR3 loop reads CASSFPGDTEAFF. Here the CDR3 DNA reads TGTGCCAGCAGCTTCCCCGGGGACACTGAAGCTTTCTTT.

V usage is TRBV5-1 and J usage is TRBJ1-1; a weak D match, TRBD1 (6 bases). The V end was cut by 0 bases, the J end by 7 bases, with 13 bases between. CDR3 size: 14 residues. Germline assignment: CDR1 SGHRS and CDR2 YFSETQ. In DNA, the CDR3 is TGCGCCAGCAGCTTGGCGGGGGGGCGTGATGAAGCTTTCTTT. It specifies CASSLAGGRDEAFF.

The rearrangement uses TRBV10-2 and TRBJ2-3; D is possibly TRBD1 (6 bases). V lost 0 bases and J lost 3, with 22 bases in between. Germline CDR1 WSHSY, CDR2 SAAADI. The CDR3 consists of 19 residues. The CDR3 coding sequence is TGCGCCAGCAGTGAGTCCCGCAGGGGTTTCTTTATGCGGACAGATACGCAGTATTTT. This translates into CASSESRRGFFMRTDTQYF.

This clone was recorded once. This sequence joins TRBV29-1 and TRBJ2-1; 8 nucleotides match TRBD1. From germline, CDR1 is SQVTM and CDR2 ANQGSEA. J was trimmed by 4 bases and V by 5 bases; bases with no gene match: 1. This CDR3 region has 12 residues. CDR3 coding DNA: TGCAGCGTTAACAGGGGGTACAATGAGCAGTTCTTC. Protein: CSVNRGYNEQFF.

This rearrangement joins TRBV19 to TRBJ2-6, with unresolved D. CDR1 is LNHDA and CDR2 is SQIVND in the germline V gene (reference sequence). This CDR3 is built from 16 residues. Between the trimmed V and J ends, which lost 9 bases and 0 bases, there was a span of 15 bases. The CDR3 region has the DNA TGTGCCAGCCAGCTTGGAGATCTCTCTGGGGCCAACGTCCTGACTTTC. It encodes CASQLGDLSGANVLTF.

Ten or more counts support this clone. This sequence joins TRBV27 and TRBJ2-7, with 12 nucleotides matching TRBD2. Trimming removed 5 bases from V and 4 bases from J; junction bases left unmatched: 9. The CDR3 is made up of 16 amino acids. Germline CDR1 reads MNHEY; CDR2 reads SMNVEV (reference sequence). Here the CDR3 reads CASSLASGRAIYEQYF. The CDR3 coding sequence is TGTGCCAGCAGTCTAGCTAGCGGGAGGGCCATATACGAGCAGTACTTC.

This clone has only a few counts. CDR3 nucleotides: TGTGCCAGCAGTGAAATGCAGGGGGAAAACTATAACTATGGCTACACCTTC. It is translated as CASSEMQGENYNYGYTF. This chain joins TRBV25-1 and TRBJ1-2; TRBD1 agrees at 7 bases. V was pared by 2 bases and J by 1 base, with 10 bases of the junction left unmatched. CDR3 length equals 17 residues. The germline V gene has CDR1 MGHDK and CDR2 SYGVNS.

This clone came up once. The J gene is TRBJ2-1, the V gene TRBV6-1, with D tentatively TRBD1 (6 bases). CDR3 length: 16 residues. In germline, CDR1 is MNHNS, CDR2 SASEGT. V was shortened by 3 bases and J by 5 bases, with 17 bases between the two germline ends. CDR3: CASSEMVGTRDNEQFF. CDR3 nucleotides: TGTGCCAGCAGTGAGATGGTAGGGACAAGAGACAATGAGCAGTTCTTC.

This chain connects TRBV28 to TRBJ1-2; D gene uncertain. Germline V CDR1 and CDR2: MDHEN, SYDVKM. The V and J ends lost 1 base and 2 bases respectively, with 14 bases between them. CDR3 length: 16 residues. The CDR3, as DNA: TGTGCCAGCAGTTTATTCTTTGGGCCGCAAAACTATGGCTACACCTTC. Translating it yields CASSLFFGPQNYGYTF.

This chain joins TRBV5-5 and TRBJ2-7; tentative D call: TRBD2 (6 bases). This CDR3 spans 15 amino acids. Germline CDR1 and CDR2: SGHKS and YYEKEE (reference sequence). The V end lost 0 bases, the J end lost 2 bases, and 12 bases lay between the germline ends. The CDR3 here is CASSLGGTLAYEQYF. Written as DNA, the CDR3 is TGTGCCAGCAGCTTGGGCGGGACTCTGGCCTACGAGCAGTACTTC.

The CDR3 sequence: CASSPGPTGKKSYEQYF. DNA of the CDR3: TGTGCCAGCAGCCCGGGCCCTACAGGGAAGAAGTCCTACGAGCAGTACTTC. The rearrangement uses TRBV7-2 and TRBJ2-7, with a possible D match to TRBD1 (6 bases). The ends were cut back, 5 bases at V and 1 base at J, with 21 bases in the middle. This CDR3 comprises 17 residues. Germline V gene lookup returns CDR1 SGHTA and CDR2 FQGNSA.

This chain links TRBV11-2 with TRBJ1-4; 8 nucleotides line up with TRBD1. Germline CDR1 and CDR2: SGHAT and FQNNGV. The CDR3 has 13 amino acids. V gave up 5 bases and J gave up 7 bases; unmatched junction bases: 3. DNA for the CDR3: TGTGCCAGCAGCCAGGGGGCGGGTGAAAAACTGTTTTTT. This translates into CASSQGAGEKLFF.

This chain links TRBV3-1 (or the pseudogene TRBV3-2) with TRBJ2-3, with a tentative D call TRBD2 (6 bases). Trimming cost V 0 bases and J 6 bases, with 13 bases left between them. CDR3 size: 15 residues. Germline assignment: CDR1 LGHDT and CDR2 YNNKEL (reference sequence). The CDR3 DNA reads as TGTGCCAGCAGCCAAGAAAAACGTCTAGCGGATACGCAGTATTTT. Amino acids: CASSQEKRLADTQYF.

The sample holds one count of this clone. The chain joins TRBV2 to TRBJ1-1; D is possibly TRBD1 (6 bases). CDR3 size: 11 residues. Trimming removed 4 bases from V and 7 bases from J, with 7 bases in between. In germline, CDR1 is SNHLY, CDR2 FYNNEI. This chain's CDR3 is CASSGRGEAFF. The CDR3 DNA is TGTGCCAGCAGTGGCAGGGGTGAAGCTTTCTTT.

Comment on this clone: One end of the junction varies from germline; a read error may be responsible. The V call is TRBV9, the J call TRBJ1-4; D ambiguous. There are 10 residues in the CDR3. In germline, CDR1 is SGDLS, CDR2 YYNGEE. Written as DNA, the CDR3 is TGTGCCAGAAGCGCAAAAAAACTGTTTTTT. As protein: CARSAKKLFF.